This T cell receptor beta chain was obtained from a study of cytomegalovirus exposure and HLA in healthy donors. Whole-study findings and limits: In a later analysis, TCR beta V- and J-gene trimming showed a link to a missense DCLRE1C variant.

This clone was picked up a small number of times. The antigen remains unidentified. PCR used 60 Vbeta primers and 13 Jbeta primers. Produced via immunoSEQ multiplex PCR; TCRdb's table is partial and in-frame only. The table includes tens of thousands of clones, 50% to 75% detected once. J lost 3 bases, V lost 2 bases, and 3 bases had no gene match. This CDR3 spans 14 amino acids. Per the germline V gene, CDR1 is MNHEY and CDR2 is SVGAGI. The sequence came from a man aged 25-45 years in good health and CMV-seronegative. This sequence joins TRBV6-5 and TRBJ2-7; the match to TRBD1 covers 8 bases. Source material: PBMCs. The CDR3 is CASSYADRGYEQYF. CDR3 nucleotides: TGTGCCAGCAGTTACGCCGACAGGGGCTACGAGCAGTACTTC.